This T cell receptor (beta chain) was recorded in a study of T cell responses to AZD1222 COVID-19 vaccine. Findings of the study overall: Just a handful of AZD1222 recipients were seropositive at baseline. Clonal diversity may have been underestimated, and the donors were mostly white British, with more females than males. Repertoires in all cases were sampled only once the peak T cell response had passed. Spike as a whole was targeted by vaccine-associated CD4 TCRs, dominant at 160-218 and 743-854.

Using immunoSEQ multiplex PCR, the repertoire was profiled, and TCRdb retains in-frame clones only, with some absent. The table has roughly 100,000 clones, just over 90% seen once. In germline, CDR1 is MDHEN, CDR2 SYDVKM. The CDR3 has 13 amino acids. Deletions cut 4 bases from V and 4 bases from J, with 10 bases between. In the case of this clone: Its antigen is not identified.

The source is an adult who received the AZD1222 COVID-19 vaccine. The source material was peripheral blood, sampled 28 days after the second AZD1222 dose. The chain employs TRBV28 and TRBJ1-2; the D is unclear. The CDR3 DNA sequence: TGTGCCAGCAGTTCGCTTGAAGGCTATGGCTACACCTTC. Residues: CASSSLEGYGYTF.